The 10 T cell receptor beta chains below come from one sample, sequenced in a study of OX40 agonist ivuxolimab in advanced cancers. Clones were sequenced by immunoSEQ multiplex PCR, and TCRdb holds only the in-frame ones, with some missing. The sample yields 68,000 or so clones, about 84% seen once. This material consisted of CD4+ or CD8+ T cells sorted from blood, taken in a trial of the OX40 agonist ivuxolimab. The receptors here all came from an adult with an advanced solid tumor such as melanoma, head and neck, liver or kidney cancer.

The V call is TRBV6-6, the J call TRBJ1-4, with D unclear. V was pared by 6 bases and J by 2 bases, with 10 bases between. The CDR3 spans 14 residues. Germline V gives CDR1 MNHNY, CDR2 SVGAGI (reference sequence). The CDR3 DNA follows: TGTGCCAGCAGGAATAGGGCGACTAATGAAAAACTGTTTTTT. This encodes CASRNRATNEKLFF.

Remarks on this clone: At one of its ends the junction is not consistent with the germline gene, which may arise from a read error. The V and J genes are TRBV14 and TRBJ1-2; D is possibly TRBD1 (5 bases). The length of the CDR3 is 15 residues. Looked up from germline, CDR1 is SGHDN and CDR2 is FVKESK. CDR3 DNA sequence: TGTGCCAGCAGCCAAGGAGTACGGGACGCTGGAGCGTTGGCCTTC. Translated: CASSQGVRDAGALAF.

The genes are TRBV28 and TRBJ2-2; no reliable D call. The CDR3 is 17 amino acids. Germline values: CDR1 MDHEN, CDR2 SYDVKM. V lost 0 bases and J lost 0, with 11 bases in between. CDR3 residues: CASSLWGKGANTGELFF. The DNA of the CDR3 is TGTGCCAGCAGTTTATGGGGAAAGGGTGCGAACACCGGGGAGCTGTTTTTT.

CDR3 in DNA: TGTGCCAGCAGCCTGGGTGGAAAGGATACGCAGTATTTT. Residues: CASSLGGKDTQYF. The chain joins TRBV7-9 to TRBJ2-3, with no clear D. V lost 5 bases and J lost 6, with 12 bases in between. The CDR3 consists of 13 residues. Germline V gene data show CDR1 as SEHNR and CDR2 as FQNEAQ (reference sequence). The full variable domain, rest sourced from reference TRBV7-9 and TRBJ2-3, is DTGVSQNPRHKITKRGQNVTFRCDPISEHNRLYWYRQTLGQGPEFLTYFQNEAQLEKSRLLSDRFSAERPKGSFSTLEIQRTEQGDSAMYLCASSLGGKDTQYFGPGTRLTVL.

V gene TRBV7-9 combines with J gene TRBJ1-5, with D possibly being TRBD1 (6 bases). From germline, CDR1 is SEHNR and CDR2 FQNEAQ (reference sequence). The CDR3 consists of 13 residues. V shed 5 bases and J shed 3 bases, with 8 bases lying between them. Here the CDR3 reads CASSTGYNQPQHF. CDR3 coding DNA: TGTGCCAGCAGCACAGGGTACAATCAGCCCCAGCATTTT.

The J gene is TRBJ2-1, the V gene TRBV7-6, with D possibly called TRBD1 or TRBD2 (5 bases each). The V end lost 5 bases, the J end lost 6 bases, and 11 bases lay between the germline ends. The CDR3 spans 13 residues. CDR1 and CDR2 from the germline V gene are SGHVS and FNYEAQ. The CDR3 DNA sequence: TGTGCCAGCAGCCGGGGCACCTTCAATGAGCAGTTCTTC. Protein: CASSRGTFNEQFF.

The chain joins TRBV7-2 to TRBJ2-3; 10 positions agree with TRBD2. CDR3 size: 18 residues. The germline CDR1 and CDR2 sequences are SGHTA and FQGNSA. The ends lost 7 bases at V and 4 bases at J; junction bases unmatched: 17. In nucleotides, the CDR3 is TGTGCCAGCAAGCCCGGCCAGCTAGCGGGAGTATCATCAGATACGCAGTATTTT. Amino acids: CASKPGQLAGVSSDTQYF.

The chain combines TRBV29-1 with TRBJ2-7; D possibly matches TRBD1 or TRBD2 (5 bases each). Trimming removed 4 bases at V and 1 base at J, with 14 bases between. The germline V gene encodes CDR1 SQVTM and CDR2 ANQGSEA. This CDR3 contains 14 residues. CDR3 in amino acids: CSVVPGTASYEQYF. CDR3 in DNA: TGCAGCGTTGTTCCGGGGACGGCTTCCTACGAGCAGTACTTC.

The gene calls are TRBV29-1 and TRBJ2-7; D may be TRBD1 (6 bases). From germline, CDR1 is SQVTM and CDR2 ANQGSEA. V was clipped by 6 bases and J by 4 bases, with 10 bases between them. CDR3 length: 11 amino acids. The CDR3: CSVKQGYEQYV. The DNA for the CDR3 is TGCAGCGTGAAACAGGGTTACGAGCAGTACGTC.

The rearrangement links TRBV12-5 to TRBJ2-3, with a possible D match to TRBD2 (5 bases). Germline V CDR1 and CDR2: LGHNT, FRNRAP. CDR3 size: 12 residues. V gave up 5 bases and J gave up 5 bases, with 8 bases separating them. CDR3 bases: TGTGCTAGTGGTCCCGGGGTAGATACGCAGTATTTT. It is translated as CASGPGVDTQYF.